The 9 T cell receptor beta chains below come from one sample, sequenced in a study of CD8+CD57+ T cells in acquired aplastic anemia. CD8+CD57+ cell expansion, shown by flow cytometry, had occurred in the patients selected for sequencing. Using genomic DNA as the template, TCR beta VDJ and CDR3 profiling was carried out. TCRdb itself ran the reads through MiXCR, one entry per CDR3 protein. The sample has roughly 240,000 distinct CDR3 sequences; around 45% are singletons. Sequences were obtained from sorted CD4+, CD8+, or CD8+CD57+ T cells (not recorded which) from PBMCs. The receptors derive from a human donor with aplastic anemia.

The chain links TRBV20-1 to TRBJ1-4; 7 bases align to TRBD1. The CDR3 loop spans 15 amino acids. Germline assignment: CDR1 DFQATT and CDR2 SNEGSKA (reference sequence). Trimming took 0 bases from V and 3 from J; bases not matched to a gene: 4. CDR3 sequence reads: CSARDWTGANEKLFF. The CDR3 bases are TGCAGTGCTAGAGATTGGACAGGTGCTAATGAAAAACTGTTTTTT.

The gene calls are TRBV7-3 and TRBJ2-4, with 7 positions matching TRBD2. CDR1 and CDR2 from the germline V gene are SGHTA and FQGTGA. The CDR3 covers 14 residues. J was trimmed by 8 bases and V by 2 bases; bases with no gene match: 6. DNA of the CDR3: TGTGCCAGCAGCTTAGGGCAGGCGGGGGACATTCAGTACTTC. This sequence encodes CASSLGQAGDIQYF.

The chain joins TRBV27 to TRBJ1-2; 9 bases agree with TRBD1. V was pared by 8 bases and J by 0 bases, with 10 bases of the junction left unmatched. CDR1 and CDR2 from the germline V gene are MNHEY and SMNVEV (reference sequence). The CDR3 has 16 residues. CDR3 loop: CASGGQGLGTNYGYTF. The CDR3 DNA follows: TGTGCCAGCGGAGGACAGGGGCTCGGAACTAACTATGGCTACACCTTC.

This clonotype was counted ten times or more. The chain recombines TRBV5-1 with TRBJ1-2, with D possibly TRBD1 on 6 matching bases. The germline V and J ends were trimmed by 5 bases and 4 bases, with 12 bases remaining between them. Germline CDR1 SGHRS, CDR2 YFSETQ. There are 13 residues in the CDR3. In DNA, the CDR3 is TGCGCCAGCAGTCGTACAGGGCTCTATGGCTACACCTTC. It specifies CASSRTGLYGYTF.

The chain joins TRBV5-1 to TRBJ1-2, with TRBD1 identical over 12 bases. The CDR3 consists of 14 residues. CDR1 and CDR2 (germline): SGHRS, YFSETQ. V shed 4 bases and J 7 bases; nucleotides not matched to a gene: 5. CDR3 sequence reads: CASSLGDRGPGYTF. DNA for the CDR3: TGCGCCAGCAGCCTGGGGGACAGGGGGCCTGGCTACACCTTC.

This clonotype was counted at least ten times. The chain has TRBV5-6 and TRBJ1-6; 8 bases match TRBD1. CDR1 and CDR2 (germline): SGHDT, YYEEEE. With 4 bases clipped from V and 7 bases from J, the junction kept 10 bases outside the gene matches. The CDR3 runs 16 residues. The DNA for the CDR3 is TGTGCCAGCAGCCAGATCAATACAGGGGGGAATTCACCCCTCCACTTT. This translates into CASSQINTGGNSPLHF. Using reference TRBV5-6 and TRBJ1-6 for the parts outside the CDR3, the full variable domain is DAGVTQSPTHLIKTRGQQVTLRCSPKSGHDTVSWYQQALGQGPQFIFQYYEEEERQRGNFPDRFSGHQFPNYSSELNVNALLLGDSALYLCASSQINTGGNSPLHFGNGTRLTVT.

Concerning this clonotype itself: Since a much larger clone is just one base distant, this may be a read error. V is TRBV6-1 and J is TRBJ1-2; 7 positions match TRBD1. CDR1 MNHNS and CDR2 SASEGT come from the germline V gene. J gave up 9 bases and V 5 bases, and 9 bases lay outside the gene matches. CDR3 length: 13 residues. CDR3: CASSSTGSHSYTF. The DNA of the CDR3 is TGTGCCAGCAGTTCGACAGGGTCCCATAGCTACACCTTC.

This clonotype was seen many times. The chain is built from TRBV7-9 and TRBJ2-7; D uncertain. CDR3 size: 12 residues. Deletions cut 4 bases from V and 5 bases from J, with 9 bases between. Germline V lookup: CDR1 SEHNR, CDR2 FQNEAQ (reference sequence). The CDR3 protein is CASSSGRDEQYF. The DNA of the CDR3 is TGTGCCAGCAGCTCGGGTCGGGACGAGCAGTACTTC.

The chain links TRBV19 to TRBJ1-5; the match to TRBD1 covers 8 bases. Germline CDR1 is LNHDA and CDR2 is SQIVND (reference sequence). The CDR3 has 15 residues. With V trimmed by 9 bases and J by 11 bases, 18 bases remained unmatched. In DNA form, the CDR3 reads TGTGCCAGCAGTTTAGGGCAGGGGGCGCGGGAGACCCAGCATTTT. Amino acid sequence: CASSLGQGARETQHF.